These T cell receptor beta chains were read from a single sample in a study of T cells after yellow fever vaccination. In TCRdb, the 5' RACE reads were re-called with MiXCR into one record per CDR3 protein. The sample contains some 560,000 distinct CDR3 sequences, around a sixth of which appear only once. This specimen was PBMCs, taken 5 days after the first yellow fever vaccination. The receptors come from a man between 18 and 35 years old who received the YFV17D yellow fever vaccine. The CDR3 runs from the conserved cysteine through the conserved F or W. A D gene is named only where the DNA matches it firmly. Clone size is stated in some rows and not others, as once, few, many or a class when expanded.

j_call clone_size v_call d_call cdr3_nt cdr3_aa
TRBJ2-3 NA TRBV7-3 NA TGTGCCAGCAGCTTAAGGGGCCAGAGCACAGATACGCAGTATTTT CASSLRGQSTDTQYF
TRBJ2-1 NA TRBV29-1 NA TGCAGCGTTGGGAACAGATACAATGAGCAGTTCTTC CSVGNRYNEQFF
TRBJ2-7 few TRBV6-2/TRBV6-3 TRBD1 TGTGCCAGCAGTAACCCTCGGACAGGGTCCTACGAGCAGTACTTC CASSNPRTGSYEQYF
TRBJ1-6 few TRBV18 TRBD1 TGTGCCAGCTCACCGGGACAGGATTCACCCCTCCACTTT CASSPGQDSPLHF
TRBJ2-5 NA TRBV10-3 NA TGTGCCATCAGCCGACAGAAAAGATTGTACTTC CAISRQKRLYF
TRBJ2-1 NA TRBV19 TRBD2 TGTGCCAGTAGCAAGGGACTAGCGGAGAGCTCCTACAATGAGCAGTTCTTC CASSKGLAESSYNEQFF
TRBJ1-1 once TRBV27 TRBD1 TGTGCCAGCAGACCGACAGGGCAGAACACTGAAGCTTTCTTT CASRPTGQNTEAFF
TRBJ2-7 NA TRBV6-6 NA TGTGCCAGCACGGGGCAGTACGAGCAGTACTTC CASTGQYEQYF
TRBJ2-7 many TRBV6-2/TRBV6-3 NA TGTGCCAGCAGTTACAGGCAGGGGAACTACGAGCAGTACTTC CASSYRQGNYEQYF
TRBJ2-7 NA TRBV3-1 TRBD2 TGTGCCAGCAGCCCGTTGCTAGCGGGGAAACTCTACGAGCAGTACTTC CASSPLLAGKLYEQYF
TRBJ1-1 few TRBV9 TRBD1 TGTGCCAGCAGCGAGGGGGACAGAGGTGTAGCTTTCTTT CASSEGDRGVAFF
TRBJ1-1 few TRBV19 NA TGTGCCAGTAGTTCTACCGGGCCTACCACTGAAGCTTTCTTT CASSSTGPTTEAFF
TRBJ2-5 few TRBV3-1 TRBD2 TGTGCCAGCAGCCAGTCCCTAGCGGTGGAGACCCAGTACTTC CASSQSLAVETQYF
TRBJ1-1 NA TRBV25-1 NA TGTGCCAGCAGTGGTTTCCCGGGCAACACTGAAGCTTTCTTT CASSGFPGNTEAFF
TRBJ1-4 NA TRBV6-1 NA TGTGCCAGCGCCCGAGGGGGAAATAATGAAAAACTGTTTTTT CASARGGNNEKLFF
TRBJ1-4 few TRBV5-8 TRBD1 TGTGCCAGCGGACAGGGGGCGCGAAGGGAAAAACTGTTTTTT CASGQGARREKLFF
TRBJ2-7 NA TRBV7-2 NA TGTGCCAGCAGCTTTTTGGCACAGTCCTCCTACGAGCAGTACTTC CASSFLAQSSYEQYF
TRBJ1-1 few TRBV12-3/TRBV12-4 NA TGTGCCGCACGCACAGGGAGGTCGGCTTTCTTT CAARTGRSAFF